The rows below give T cell receptor beta chains drawn from one sample of a study of siplizumab effects on memory and regulatory T cells. Data came from immunoSEQ multiplex PCR; TCRdb stores just in-frame clones and leaves some out. The sample yields over 100,000 clones, roughly nine tenths seen once. The material sequenced was CD4+ T cells sorted from blood. The receptors derive from a human donor in good health. The CDR3 runs from the conserved cysteine through the conserved F or W. The order of the fields is CDR3 protein, V gene, J gene.

CDR3: CASSPGEDEQFF; V: TRBV18; J: TRBJ2-1
CDR3: CASKDERGGEKLFF; V: TRBV19; J: TRBJ1-4
CDR3: CASSRPSGNYEQYF; V: TRBV5-4; J: .
CDR3: CAILGGWMNTEAFF; V: TRBV6-1; J: TRBJ1-1
CDR3: CASSFNPSGRLGEQFF; V: TRBV5-1; J: TRBJ2-1
CDR3: CALGLAYENIQYF; V: TRBV30; J: TRBJ2-4
CDR3: CASSLGSISNQPQHF; V: TRBV5-6; J: TRBJ1-5
CDR3: CAGSPRTGGYNEQFF; V: TRBV6-1; J: TRBJ2-1
CDR3: CASRTLAGVSEQFF; V: TRBV19; J: TRBJ2-1
CDR3: CASSPQAVNTEAFF; V: TRBV4-1; J: TRBJ1-1
CDR3: CASSSTGAGNTIYF; V: TRBV10-2; J: TRBJ1-3
CDR3: CASSLRLTTSYNEQFF; V: TRBV11-2; J: TRBJ2-1
CDR3: CASSLWQPSYEQYF; V: TRBV28; J: TRBJ2-7
CDR3: CASSLTGHLNTEAFF; V: TRBV28; J: TRBJ1-1
CDR3: CASKIGGTPQHF; V: TRBV19; J: TRBJ1-5
CDR3: CASSYMDRRDTEAFF; V: TRBV28; J: TRBJ1-1
CDR3: CASRLGQGGYGYTF; V: TRBV7-2; J: TRBJ1-2
CDR3: CASRTSRGETQYF; V: TRBV28; J: TRBJ2-5
CDR3: CSVRTAEQYF; V: TRBV29-1; J: .
CDR3: CATSRYRQFGAFF; V: TRBV15; J: TRBJ1-1
CDR3: CASSLAPRGANTEAFF; V: TRBV27; J: TRBJ1-1
CDR3: CASSPASGSIREQFF; V: TRBV7-3; J: TRBJ2-1
CDR3: CASSSRSGGSVTQYF; V: TRBV19; J: TRBJ2-5
CDR3: CASSLGGRRNEQFF; V: TRBV28; J: TRBJ2-1
CDR3: CASSLWWTVRSPEETQYF; V: TRBV5-7; J: TRBJ2-5
CDR3: CASSPFSPGTSSMRAQYF; V: TRBV7-3; J: TRBJ2-3
CDR3: CASSPQLSSGYNEQFF; V: TRBV18; J: TRBJ2-1
CDR3: CASSPRPRQDVYEQYF; V: TRBV9; J: TRBJ2-7
CDR3: CASSATLLADNNEQFF; V: TRBV9; J: TRBJ2-1
CDR3: CASSRTVSSYEQYF; V: TRBV28; J: TRBJ2-7
CDR3: CASSASSVLEQYF; V: TRBV10-2; J: TRBJ2-7
CDR3: CASRIAGSSYNEQFF; V: TRBV10-2; J: TRBJ2-1
CDR3: CASRGGRLNTEAFF; V: TRBV6-5; J: TRBJ1-1
CDR3: CASSLGASSTGELFF; V: TRBV11-3; J: TRBJ2-2
CDR3: CAISDGRKRGSSYEQYF; V: TRBV10-3; J: TRBJ2-7
CDR3: CATGLAGGSSYNEQFF; V: TRBV10-2; J: TRBJ2-1
CDR3: CASSLGRGNYEQYF; V: TRBV5-1; J: TRBJ2-7
CDR3: CASSLSANNEQFF; V: TRBV7-3; J: TRBJ2-1
CDR3: CATSRDSGAYGNTIYF; V: TRBV15; J: TRBJ1-3
CDR3: CASSFRRLQGSVSGANVLTF; V: TRBV5-4; J: TRBJ2-6
CDR3: CASSYYLQGQTEAFF; V: TRBV6-6; J: TRBJ1-1
CDR3: CASSQEQRLGRGYTF; V: TRBV4-1; J: TRBJ1-2
CDR3: CASSFLRTDQPQHF; V: TRBV7-8; J: TRBJ1-5
CDR3: CASSGGPGETQYF; V: TRBV5-1; J: TRBJ2-5
CDR3: CASAIRGDQPQHF; V: TRBV7-2; J: TRBJ1-5
CDR3: CASSLGGGNTEAFF; V: TRBV28; J: TRBJ1-1
CDR3: CASTDPGLAGNTGELFF; V: TRBV19; J: TRBJ2-2
CDR3: CASSESYRDRGYEQYF; V: TRBV10-2; J: TRBJ2-7
CDR3: CASSSGGWNTGELFF; V: TRBV13; J: TRBJ2-2
CDR3: CASRAEPNYGYTF; V: TRBV28; J: TRBJ1-2